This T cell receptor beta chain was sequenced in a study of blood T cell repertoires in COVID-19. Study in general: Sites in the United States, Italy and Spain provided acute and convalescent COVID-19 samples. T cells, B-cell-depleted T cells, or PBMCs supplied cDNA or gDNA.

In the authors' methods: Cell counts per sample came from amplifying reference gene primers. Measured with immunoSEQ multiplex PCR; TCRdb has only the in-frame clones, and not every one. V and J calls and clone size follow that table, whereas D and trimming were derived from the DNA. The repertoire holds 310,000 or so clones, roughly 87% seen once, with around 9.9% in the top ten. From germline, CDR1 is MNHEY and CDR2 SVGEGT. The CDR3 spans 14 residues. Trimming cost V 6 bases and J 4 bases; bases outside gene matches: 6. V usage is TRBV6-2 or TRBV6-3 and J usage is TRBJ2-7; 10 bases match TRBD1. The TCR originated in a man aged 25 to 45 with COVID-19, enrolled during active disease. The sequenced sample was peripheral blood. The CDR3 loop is CASSTTGGAYEQYF. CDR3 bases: TGTGCCAGCAGCACGACAGGGGGCGCGTACGAGCAGTACTTC.